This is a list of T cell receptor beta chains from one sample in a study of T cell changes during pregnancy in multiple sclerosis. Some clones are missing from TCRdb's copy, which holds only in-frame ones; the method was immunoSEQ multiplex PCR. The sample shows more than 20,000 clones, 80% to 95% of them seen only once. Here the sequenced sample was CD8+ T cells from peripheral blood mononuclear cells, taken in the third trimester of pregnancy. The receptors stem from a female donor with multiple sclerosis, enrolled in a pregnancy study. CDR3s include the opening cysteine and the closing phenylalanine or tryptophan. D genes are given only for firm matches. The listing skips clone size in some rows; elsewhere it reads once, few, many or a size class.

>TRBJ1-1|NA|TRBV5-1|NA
TGCGCCAGCAGCTTGACGCGAGTCGTCATCACGGAAGCTTTCTTT
CASSLTRVVITEAFF
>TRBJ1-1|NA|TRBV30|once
TGTGCCTGGACCCCCCCCAGTATCACTGAAGCTTTCTTT
CAWTPPSITEAFF
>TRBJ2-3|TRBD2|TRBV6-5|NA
TGTGCCAGCAGCTCCGGACTAGCGGGAAATACGCAGTATTTT
CASSSGLAGNTQYF
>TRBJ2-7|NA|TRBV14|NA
TGTGCCAGCAGCCACGTACAACTAGGCGAGCAGTACTTC
CASSHVQLGEQYF
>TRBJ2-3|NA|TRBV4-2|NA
TGTGCCAGCAGCCAGGGGACTCGGACTATCAAAACCAGCACAGATACGCAGTATTTT
CASSQGTRTIKTSTDTQYF
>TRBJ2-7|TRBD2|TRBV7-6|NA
TGTGCCAGCAGCCCCGGACTAGCGGAGCCGTCCTACGAGCAGTACTTC
CASSPGLAEPSYEQYF
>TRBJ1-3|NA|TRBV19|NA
TGTGCCAGTAGTCAAACCCCCGGACAGAACTTTGGAAACACCATATATTTT
CASSQTPGQNFGNTIYF
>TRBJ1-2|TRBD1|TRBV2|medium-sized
TGTGCCAGCAGGAGCCCGGACAGGGCCTATGGCTACACCTTC
CASRSPDRAYGYTF
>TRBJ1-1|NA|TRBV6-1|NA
TGTGCCAGCAGTGAGTATCAACCCGGAGGCACTGAAGCTTTCTTT
CASSEYQPGGTEAFF
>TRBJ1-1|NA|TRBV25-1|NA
TGTGCCAGCAGTGAAAATCCAGGGGCTGAAGCTTTCTTT
CASSENPGAEAFF
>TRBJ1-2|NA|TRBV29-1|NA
TGCAGCGTCTGGGGAGGGTTGGACTATGGCTACACCTTC
CSVWGGLDYGYTF
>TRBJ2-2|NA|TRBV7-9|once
TGTGCCAGCAGCCATTACAGGGACGCCGGGGAGCTGTTTTTT
CASSHYRDAGELFF
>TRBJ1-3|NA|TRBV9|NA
TGTGCCAGCAGCGTATCAGGGGCAGGAAACACCATATATTTT
CASSVSGAGNTIYF
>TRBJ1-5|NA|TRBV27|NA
TGTGCCAGCAGTTTGGGACAAAGCAATCAGCCCCAGCATTTT
CASSLGQSNQPQHF
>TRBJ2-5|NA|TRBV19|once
TGTGCCAGTAGTATAGGCGGGGCAATGGAGGAGACCCAGTACTTC
CASSIGGAMEETQYF
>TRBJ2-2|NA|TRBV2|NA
TGTGCCAGCAGTGACGCGGGGGCGGGCGGGGAGCTGTTTTTT
CASSDAGAGGELFF
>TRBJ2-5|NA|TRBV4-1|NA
TGCGCCAGCAGCCAAGATCACCCGCTAGTTGAGACCCAGTACTTC
CASSQDHPLVETQYF
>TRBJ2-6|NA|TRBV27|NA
TGTGCCAGCAGTCTCCAGGCCCCGGCCAACGTCCTGACTTTC
CASSLQAPANVLTF
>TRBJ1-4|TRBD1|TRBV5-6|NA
TGTGCCAGCATAGAAGGGGGCGATTACGGTGAAAAACTGTTTTTT
CASIEGGDYGEKLFF
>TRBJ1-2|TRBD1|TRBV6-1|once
TGTGCCAGCATGGATCCGGACAGGGGAGGCTATGGCTACACCTTC
CASMDPDRGGYGYTF
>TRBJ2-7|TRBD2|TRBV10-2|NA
TGCGCCAGCAGTGAGGGGGGGATAGGACTAGCGGGAATATACGAGCAGTACTTC
CASSEGGIGLAGIYEQYF
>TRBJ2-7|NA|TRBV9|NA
TGTGCCAGCAGCGTATTCGGCGGAAGCTCCTACGAGCAGTACTTC
CASSVFGGSSYEQYF
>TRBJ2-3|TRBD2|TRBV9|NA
TGTGCCAGCAGCGTGGCTAGCGGGGACACAGATACGCAGTATTTT
CASSVASGDTDTQYF
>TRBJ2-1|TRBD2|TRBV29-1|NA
TGCAGCGTGGTGGGACATCGACTAGCGGCTTACAATGAGCAGTTCTTC
CSVVGHRLAAYNEQFF
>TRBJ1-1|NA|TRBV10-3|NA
TGTGCCATCAGTGGGGGGGACCGCAGCTCCGTTAGGGTCATGAACACTGAAGCTTTCTTT
CAISGGDRSSVRVMNTEAFF
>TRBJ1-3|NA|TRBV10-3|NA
TGTGCCATCAGTGACTACAGGGCGAGCTCTGGAAACACCATATATTTT
CAISDYRASSGNTIYF
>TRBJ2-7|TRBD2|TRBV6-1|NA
TGTGCCAGCAGTGAAAGGGTAGGACTAGCCTCCTACGAGCAGTACTTC
CASSERVGLASYEQYF
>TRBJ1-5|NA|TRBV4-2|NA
TGTGCCAGCAGCCAAGATCGGCAGGATAGCAATCAGCCCCAGCATTTT
CASSQDRQDSNQPQHF
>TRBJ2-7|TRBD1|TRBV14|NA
TGTGCCAGCAGTCCTACAGGGGGCCCTTACGAGCAGTACTTC
CASSPTGGPYEQYF
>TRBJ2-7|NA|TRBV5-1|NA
TGCGCCAGCAGCCTCGGGATGGGCTCCTACGAGCAGTACTTC
CASSLGMGSYEQYF
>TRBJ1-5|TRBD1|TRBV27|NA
TGTGCCAGCACCCCCCTGGGACAGGGAGGGGGTCAGCCCCAGCATTTT
CASTPLGQGGGQPQHF
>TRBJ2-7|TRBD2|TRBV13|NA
TGTGCCAGCAGCTTCCTAGCGGGGGGCGAGCAGTACTTC
CASSFLAGGEQYF
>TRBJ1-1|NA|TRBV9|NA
TGTGCCAGCAGCGCTTCTGGGACACCTTCTGAAGCTTTCTTT
CASSASGTPSEAFF
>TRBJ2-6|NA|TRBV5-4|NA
TGTGCCAGCAGCTTGTCGAACCGGTGGGGGGCCAACGTCCTGACTTTC
CASSLSNRWGANVLTF
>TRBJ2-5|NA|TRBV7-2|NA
TGTGCCAGCAGCTTACTGTGGCAGGGGGAGACCCAGTACTTC
CASSLLWQGETQYF
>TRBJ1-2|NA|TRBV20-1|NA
TGCAGTGCGCGGGCGGGCGGGGGCTACACCTTC
CSARAGGGYTF
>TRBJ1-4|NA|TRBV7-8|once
TGTGCCAGCAGCCAGGCAGGGCGAGATGAAAAACTGTTTTTT
CASSQAGRDEKLFF
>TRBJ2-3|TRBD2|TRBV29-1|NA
TGCAGCGTTGATTTCCGGGGGGGCCCGACAGATACGCAGTATTTT
CSVDFRGGPTDTQYF
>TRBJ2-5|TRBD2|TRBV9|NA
TGTGCCAGCAGCGCTACTAGCGGGGCTGAGACCCAGTACTTC
CASSATSGAETQYF
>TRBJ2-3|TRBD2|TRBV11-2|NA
TGTGCCAGCAGCTTTAGCGGGGGGGCTGATACGCAGTATTTT
CASSFSGGADTQYF
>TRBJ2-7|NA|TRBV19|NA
TGTGCCAGTAGTATTCAACCCGGACTCTCCTACGAGCAGTACTTC
CASSIQPGLSYEQYF
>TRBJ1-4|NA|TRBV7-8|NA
TGTGCCAGCAGCTTACGGGGCAGGGAGGGGGAAAAACTGTTTTTT
CASSLRGREGEKLFF
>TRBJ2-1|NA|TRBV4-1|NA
TGCGCCAGCAGCCAAGAGAAGGTAGCGGACTCCTACAATGAGCAGTTCTTC
CASSQEKVADSYNEQFF
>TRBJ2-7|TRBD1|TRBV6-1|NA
TGTGCCAGCCTCTTCGGGACAGGGAGCTACGAGCAGTACTTC
CASLFGTGSYEQYF
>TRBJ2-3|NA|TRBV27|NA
TGTGCCAGCAGTCCACCGGCGGGCCTGTACACAGATACGCAGTATTTT
CASSPPAGLYTDTQYF